What follows describes a single T cell receptor beta chain. After removal of 0 bases from V and 6 bases from J, the junction contained 12 bases not matched to a gene. Germline V gene data show CDR1 as SGHDT and CDR2 as YYEEEE. The CDR3 contains 17 residues. The sample is drawn from a study of blood T cell repertoires in COVID-19. Study context: T cells, B-cell-depleted T cells, or PBMCs supplied cDNA or gDNA.

Using immunoSEQ multiplex PCR, the repertoire was profiled, and TCRdb retains in-frame clones only, with some absent. The profile shows over 80,000 clones, approximately 90% of them singletons. Sequencing was performed on peripheral blood. This chain links TRBV5-6 with TRBJ2-3; 8 bases map to TRBD1. The origin of this receptor is a human donor with active COVID-19. The donor label of this sample is uncertain. The CDR3 nucleotides are TGTGCCAGCAGCTTGGATCTTCGGGCAGGGGGCTCGGATACGCAGTATTTT. Its protein is CASSLDLRAGGSDTQYF.